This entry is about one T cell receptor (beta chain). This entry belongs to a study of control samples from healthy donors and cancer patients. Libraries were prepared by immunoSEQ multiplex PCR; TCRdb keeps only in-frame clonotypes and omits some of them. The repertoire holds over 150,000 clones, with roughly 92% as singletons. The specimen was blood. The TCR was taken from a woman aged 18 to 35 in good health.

DNA of the CDR3: TGTGCCAGCAGCTTACAGGGGCCAGATGAGCAGTTCTTC. Encoded protein: CASSLQGPDEQFF. The chain couples TRBV11-2 to TRBJ2-1, with a tentative D call TRBD1 (6 bases). CDR3 length: 13 amino acids. V shed 2 bases and J shed 8 bases, with 10 bases lying between them. Per germline, CDR1 SGHAT and CDR2 FQNNGV. The full variable domain, in which reference TRBV11-2 and TRBJ2-1 provide the parts outside the CDR3, is EAGVAQSPRYKIIEKRQSVAFWCNPISGHATLYWYQQILGQGPKLLIQFQNNGVVDDSQLPKDRFSAERLKGVDSTLKIQPAKLEDSAVYLCASSLQGPDEQFFGPGTRLTVL.